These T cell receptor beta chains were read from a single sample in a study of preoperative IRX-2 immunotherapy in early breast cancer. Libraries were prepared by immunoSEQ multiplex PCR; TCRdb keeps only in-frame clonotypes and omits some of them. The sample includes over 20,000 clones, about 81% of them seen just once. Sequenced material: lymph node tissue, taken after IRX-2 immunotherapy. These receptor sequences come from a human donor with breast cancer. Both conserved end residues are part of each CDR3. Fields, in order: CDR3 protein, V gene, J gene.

CDR3: CASSNLGTDLNYGYTF
V: TRBV28
J: TRBJ1-2

CDR3: CSASYGSNYGYTF
V: TRBV29-1
J: TRBJ1-2

CDR3: CASSQAVGNTDTQYF
V: TRBV7-1
J: TRBJ2-3

CDR3: CASSPLQGRGTGELFF
V: TRBV7-2
J: TRBJ2-2

CDR3: CASSVEGTGTDTQYF
V: TRBV6-8
J: TRBJ2-3

CDR3: CASSIAQGLMSGELFF
V: TRBV19
J: TRBJ2-2

CDR3: CATSLMGYGQPQHF
V: TRBV15
J: TRBJ1-5

CDR3: CASSYGHRGLGTQYF
V: TRBV6-8
J: TRBJ2-3

CDR3: CASSRGQETYEQYF
V: TRBV11-3
J: TRBJ2-7

CDR3: CASSLLAGGNTGELFF
V: TRBV5-1
J: TRBJ2-2

CDR3: CASSYSSLGAYEQYF
V: TRBV6-8
J: TRBJ2-7

CDR3: CASSPPNGDEAFF
V: TRBV18
J: TRBJ1-1

CDR3: CASSYGGGGAFF
V: TRBV6-8
J: TRBJ1-1

CDR3: CASSRGAGGYTF
V: TRBV28
J: TRBJ1-2

CDR3: CAISEPAGRTDYGYTF
V: TRBV10-3
J: TRBJ1-2

CDR3: CSVEGTSGNTIYF
V: TRBV29-1
J: TRBJ1-3

CDR3: CASSIVLAGGRETQYF
V: TRBV19
J: TRBJ2-5

CDR3: CASSITGRGETQYF
V: TRBV6-8
J: TRBJ2-5

CDR3: CASKPGQGYGYTF
V: TRBV6-8
J: TRBJ1-2

CDR3: CATLGVGLGQETQYF
V: TRBV19
J: TRBJ2-5